A selection of T cell receptor beta chains follows, all from one sample in a study of shared clonotypes between healthy human individuals. TCRdb's copy holds only in-frame clones and misses some; the assay was immunoSEQ multiplex PCR. The sample includes 1,400,000 or so clones, approximately 98.5% of them seen just once. The specimen sequenced was naive CD4+ T cells sorted from blood. The receptor source for this set is a young man in good health. The CDR3 runs from the conserved cysteine through the conserved F or W. The D gene is left open where the match is weak. Size tells how often a clone was seen (once, few, many) or the class of an expanded clone, and some rows leave it out.

V gene: TRBV10-1; D gene: -; clone size: -; J gene: TRBJ1-1; CDR3 DNA: TGCGCCAGCAGTGAGTTTCCGGCGGTGGGTGAAGCTTTCTTT; CDR3 protein: CASSEFPAVGEAFF
V gene: TRBV14; D gene: TRBD1; clone size: -; J gene: TRBJ2-3; CDR3 DNA: TGTGCCAGCAGCCTACAGGGGGCCACAGATACGCAGTATTTT; CDR3 protein: CASSLQGATDTQYF
V gene: TRBV10-3; D gene: TRBD1; clone size: once; J gene: TRBJ1-4; CDR3 DNA: TGTGCCATCGGACCGGGACAGGGAGTAGGGGGACTGTTTTTT; CDR3 protein: CAIGPGQGVGGLFF
V gene: TRBV5-4; D gene: -; clone size: -; J gene: TRBJ2-6; CDR3 DNA: TGTGCCAGCAGCCCAAACTGGGCAGGGGTAGGAGGGGCCAACGTCCTGACTTTC; CDR3 protein: CASSPNWAGVGGANVLTF
V gene: TRBV15; D gene: -; clone size: -; J gene: TRBJ1-5; CDR3 DNA: TGTGCCACCAGCAGTGAGGGGCAGGGCCGGTTCAATCAGCCCCAGCATTTT; CDR3 protein: CATSSEGQGRFNQPQHF
V gene: TRBV7-6; D gene: -; clone size: -; J gene: TRBJ2-6; CDR3 DNA: TGTGCCAGCAGCTTACTGGGGACTGGGGCCAACGTCCTGACTTTC; CDR3 protein: CASSLLGTGANVLTF
V gene: TRBV5-1; D gene: -; clone size: -; J gene: TRBJ2-7; CDR3 DNA: TGCGCCAGCAGCTTGGCTGGGCGCCACGAGCAGTACTTC; CDR3 protein: CASSLAGRHEQYF
V gene: TRBV9; D gene: -; clone size: -; J gene: TRBJ2-1; CDR3 DNA: TGTGCCAGCAGTAAGCCCACCAATGAGCAGTTCTTC; CDR3 protein: CASSKPTNEQFF
V gene: TRBV7-6; D gene: TRBD1; clone size: -; J gene: TRBJ1-2; CDR3 DNA: TGTGCCAGCAGCCCGAGGACAGGGGATGGCTACACCTTC; CDR3 protein: CASSPRTGDGYTF
V gene: TRBV14; D gene: TRBD2; clone size: -; J gene: TRBJ2-7; CDR3 DNA: TGTGCCAGCAGCAGTAGCGGGAGGGCCAACGAGCAGTACTTC; CDR3 protein: CASSSSGRANEQYF
V gene: TRBV27; D gene: TRBD2; clone size: -; J gene: TRBJ2-1; CDR3 DNA: TGTGCCAGCAGTTTCCCTCTTCCGGGAGGGCCCGGCAATGAGCAGTTCTTC; CDR3 protein: CASSFPLPGGPGNEQFF
V gene: TRBV4-3; D gene: -; clone size: -; J gene: TRBJ1-1; CDR3 DNA: TGCGCCAGCAGCCAAACGGTGAACACTGAAGCTTTCTTT; CDR3 protein: CASSQTVNTEAFF
V gene: TRBV5-6; D gene: -; clone size: -; J gene: TRBJ2-3; CDR3 DNA: TGTGCCAGCAGCTTGGGACTTTTTAGCACAGATACGCAGTATTTT; CDR3 protein: CASSLGLFSTDTQYF
V gene: TRBV19; D gene: -; clone size: -; J gene: TRBJ2-1; CDR3 DNA: TGTGCCAGTAGTCAGGGCCCCACTATCTACAATGAGCAGTTCTTC; CDR3 protein: CASSQGPTIYNEQFF
V gene: TRBV2; D gene: -; clone size: -; J gene: TRBJ2-1; CDR3 DNA: TGTGCCAGCTTCTTTAGCTCCTACAATGAGCAGTTCTTC; CDR3 protein: CASFFSSYNEQFF
V gene: TRBV9; D gene: -; clone size: -; J gene: TRBJ2-1; CDR3 DNA: TGTGCCAGCAGCGTGGGTCCACAGGGCTCCTACAATGAGCAGTTCTTC; CDR3 protein: CASSVGPQGSYNEQFF
V gene: TRBV2; D gene: -; clone size: once; J gene: TRBJ1-5; CDR3 DNA: TGTGCCAGCAGTGATCGTACAGGGTACCAGCCCCAGCATTTT; CDR3 protein: CASSDRTGYQPQHF
V gene: TRBV5-1; D gene: -; clone size: -; J gene: TRBJ2-5; CDR3 DNA: TGCGCCAGCAGCTTGGGTGCTGCGCAAGAGACCCAGTACTTC; CDR3 protein: CASSLGAAQETQYF